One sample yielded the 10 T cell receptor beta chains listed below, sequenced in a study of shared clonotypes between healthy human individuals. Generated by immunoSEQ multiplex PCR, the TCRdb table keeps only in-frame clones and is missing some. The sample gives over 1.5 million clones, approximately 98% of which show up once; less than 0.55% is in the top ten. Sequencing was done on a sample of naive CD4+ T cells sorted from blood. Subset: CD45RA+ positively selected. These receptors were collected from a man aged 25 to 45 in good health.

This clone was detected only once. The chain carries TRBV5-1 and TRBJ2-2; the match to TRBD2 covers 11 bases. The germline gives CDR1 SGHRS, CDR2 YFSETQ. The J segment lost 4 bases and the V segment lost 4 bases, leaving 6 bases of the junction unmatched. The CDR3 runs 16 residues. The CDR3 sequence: CASSLPLAGATGELFF. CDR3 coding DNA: TGCGCCAGCAGCCTACCACTAGCGGGAGCCACCGGGGAGCTGTTTTTT.

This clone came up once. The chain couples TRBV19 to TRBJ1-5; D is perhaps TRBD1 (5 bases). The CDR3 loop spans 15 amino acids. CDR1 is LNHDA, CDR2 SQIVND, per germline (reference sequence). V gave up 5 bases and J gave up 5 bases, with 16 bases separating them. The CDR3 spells CASSRNRGDDQPQHF. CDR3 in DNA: TGTGCCAGTAGTCGCAACCGGGGGGATGATCAGCCCCAGCATTTT.

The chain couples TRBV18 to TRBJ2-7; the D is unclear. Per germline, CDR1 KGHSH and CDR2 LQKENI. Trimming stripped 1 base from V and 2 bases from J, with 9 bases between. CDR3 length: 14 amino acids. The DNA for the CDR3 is TGTGCCAGCTCACCACGCCGTTGGACCTACGAGCAGTACTTC. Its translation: CASSPRRWTYEQYF.

DNA for the CDR3: TGTGCCAGTAGCCTAGGGGGGCTCCCGAACACCGGGGAGCTGTTTTTT. It codes for CASSLGGLPNTGELFF. V gene TRBV19 combines with J gene TRBJ2-2; D may be TRBD1 or TRBD2 (6 bases each). This CDR3 is built from 16 residues. Trimming pared 6 bases from V and 0 bases from J, leaving 14 bases between. In germline, CDR1 is LNHDA, CDR2 SQIVND (reference sequence).

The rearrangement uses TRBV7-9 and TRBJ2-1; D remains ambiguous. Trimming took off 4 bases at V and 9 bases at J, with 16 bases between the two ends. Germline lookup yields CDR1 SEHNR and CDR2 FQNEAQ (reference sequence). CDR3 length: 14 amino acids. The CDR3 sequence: CASSSGVDQAEQFF. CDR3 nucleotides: TGTGCCAGCAGCTCAGGCGTGGATCAGGCTGAGCAGTTCTTC.

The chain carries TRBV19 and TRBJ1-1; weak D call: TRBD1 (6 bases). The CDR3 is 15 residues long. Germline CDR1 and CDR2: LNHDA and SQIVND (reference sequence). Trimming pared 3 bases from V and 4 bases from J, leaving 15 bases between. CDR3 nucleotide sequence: TGTGCCAGTAGTATGCCAGGGGCGTGGGGCACTGAAGCTTTCTTT. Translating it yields CASSMPGAWGTEAFF.

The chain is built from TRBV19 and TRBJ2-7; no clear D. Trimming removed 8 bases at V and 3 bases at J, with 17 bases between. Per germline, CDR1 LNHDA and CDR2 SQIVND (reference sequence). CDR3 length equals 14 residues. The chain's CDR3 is CASRLGASSYEQYF. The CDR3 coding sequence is TGTGCCAGTCGCCTTGGAGCTAGTAGCTACGAGCAGTACTTC.

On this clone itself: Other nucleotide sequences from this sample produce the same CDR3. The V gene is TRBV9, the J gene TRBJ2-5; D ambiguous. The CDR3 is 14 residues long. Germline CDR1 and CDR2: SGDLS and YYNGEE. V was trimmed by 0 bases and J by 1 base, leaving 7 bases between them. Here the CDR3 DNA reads TGTGCCAGCAGCGTAGGGCAGATCCAAGAGACCCAGTACTTC. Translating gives CASSVGQIQETQYF. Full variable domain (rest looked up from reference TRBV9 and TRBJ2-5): DSGVTQTPKHLITATGQRVTLRCSPRSGDLSVYWYQQSLDQGLQFLIQYYNGEERAKGNILERFSAQQFPDLHSELNLSSLELGDSALYFCASSVGQIQETQYFGPGTRLLVL.

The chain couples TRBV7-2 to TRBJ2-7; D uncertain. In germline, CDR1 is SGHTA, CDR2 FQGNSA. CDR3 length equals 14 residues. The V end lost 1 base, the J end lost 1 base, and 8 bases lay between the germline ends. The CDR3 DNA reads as TGTGCCAGCAGCTTAGGACCGAAATCCTACGAGCAGTACTTC. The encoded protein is CASSLGPKSYEQYF. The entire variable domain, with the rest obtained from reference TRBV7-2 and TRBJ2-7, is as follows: GAGVSQSPSNKVTEKGKDVELRCDPISGHTALYWYRQSLGQGLEFLIYFQGNSAPDKSGLPSDRFSAERTGGSVSTLTIQRTQQEDSAVYLCASSLGPKSYEQYFGPGTRLTVT.

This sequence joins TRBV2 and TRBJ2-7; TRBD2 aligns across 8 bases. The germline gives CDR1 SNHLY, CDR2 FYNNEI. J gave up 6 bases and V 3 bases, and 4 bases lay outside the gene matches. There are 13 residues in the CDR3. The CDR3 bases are TGTGCCAGCAGTGACCGGGGGGGGTTCGAGCAGTACTTC. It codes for CASSDRGGFEQYF.